A selection of T cell receptor beta chains follows, all from one sample in a study of blood T cells in healthy people across ages. One entry per CDR3 protein results from TCRdb running MiXCR on the 5' RACE reads. Here the sample spans some 1.6 million distinct CDR3 sequences, about 35% being singletons. Sequencing input: blood. These receptors were obtained from a young woman in good health. Each CDR3 is given without its conserved first and last residue. Size tells how often a clone was seen (once, few, many) or the class of an expanded clone, and some rows leave it out.

abundance: many; j_gene: TRBJ1-5; v_gene: TRBV29-1; len: 11; CDR3aa: SARTADNQPQH
abundance: NA; j_gene: TRBJ1-6; v_gene: TRBV7-3; len: 13; CDR3aa: ASTSSITTNSPLH
abundance: few; j_gene: TRBJ1-1; v_gene: TRBV4-1; len: 13; CDR3aa: ASSQVVGSNTEAF
abundance: few; j_gene: TRBJ1-5; v_gene: TRBV24-1; len: 13; CDR3aa: APKGIHPTNQPQH
abundance: few; j_gene: TRBJ2-5; v_gene: TRBV28; len: 12; CDR3aa: ASSLRALKGAQY
abundance: NA; j_gene: NA; v_gene: TRBV28; len: 12; CDR3aa: ASSWDTLRCEQY
abundance: NA; j_gene: TRBJ2-4; v_gene: TRBV5-8; len: 14; CDR3aa: ASSFRQEGAKNIQY
abundance: few; j_gene: TRBJ2-5; v_gene: TRBV13; len: 12; CDR3aa: ASSSTVGAETQY
abundance: NA; j_gene: TRBJ2-5; v_gene: TRBV4-1; len: 16; CDR3aa: ASSRWAGLAGGGETQY
abundance: NA; j_gene: TRBJ1-2; v_gene: TRBV11-2; len: 14; CDR3aa: ASSHKTGTGGGGYT
abundance: NA; j_gene: TRBJ1-1; v_gene: TRBV11-2; len: 10; CDR3aa: ASSMPHSEAF
abundance: few; j_gene: TRBJ1-2; v_gene: TRBV3-1; len: 12; CDR3aa: ASSQMPTGDGYT
abundance: NA; j_gene: TRBJ1-2; v_gene: TRBV5-1; len: 12; CDR3aa: ASSTQAMVYGYT
abundance: NA; j_gene: TRBJ2-7; v_gene: TRBV3-1; len: 13; CDR3aa: ASSQVAGTPNEQY
abundance: NA; j_gene: NA; v_gene: TRBV11-3; len: 13; CDR3aa: ASSLGGKRRETQY
abundance: NA; j_gene: TRBJ2-5; v_gene: TRBV12-3/TRBV12-4; len: 13; CDR3aa: ASSGRDRAGETQY
abundance: NA; j_gene: TRBJ1-1; v_gene: TRBV6-1; len: 12; CDR3aa: ASRRRGTENEAF
abundance: few; j_gene: TRBJ2-5; v_gene: TRBV5-1; len: 12; CDR3aa: ASSHRPGEPTQY
abundance: few; j_gene: TRBJ2-2; v_gene: TRBV4-1; len: 17; CDR3aa: ASSTPRRLAGGHTGELF
abundance: few; j_gene: TRBJ1-4; v_gene: TRBV30; len: 12; CDR3aa: AWQWRGAVEKLF
abundance: few; j_gene: TRBJ2-7; v_gene: TRBV3-1; len: 9; CDR3aa: ASSRNCEQY
abundance: NA; j_gene: NA; v_gene: TRBV5-5; len: 14; CDR3aa: ASSSHSRTVSDEQY
abundance: NA; j_gene: TRBJ1-5; v_gene: TRBV20-1; len: 13; CDR3aa: RARVGFVSNQPQH
abundance: many; j_gene: TRBJ1-2; v_gene: TRBV3-1; len: 13; CDR3aa: ASSQDLGGNYGYT
abundance: NA; j_gene: TRBJ2-1; v_gene: TRBV7-3; len: 13; CDR3aa: ASSPTGGVVHEQF
abundance: NA; j_gene: TRBJ2-3; v_gene: TRBV6-1; len: 14; CDR3aa: ASSDRGREIADTQY
abundance: few; j_gene: TRBJ1-4; v_gene: TRBV20-1; len: 15; CDR3aa: SARPQTGGVINEKLF
abundance: few; j_gene: TRBJ1-4; v_gene: TRBV15; len: 16; CDR3aa: ATSRDYLAVTTNEKLF
abundance: once; j_gene: TRBJ2-7; v_gene: TRBV20-1; len: 11; CDR3aa: SAPNRRAYEQY
abundance: few; j_gene: TRBJ1-5; v_gene: TRBV3-1; len: 14; CDR3aa: ASSQRTPAGNQPQH
abundance: NA; j_gene: TRBJ2-7; v_gene: TRBV10-3; len: 11; CDR3aa: AISVGRGSEQY
abundance: NA; j_gene: TRBJ2-3; v_gene: TRBV7-9; len: 13; CDR3aa: ACSLGAGDRDTQY
abundance: NA; j_gene: TRBJ2-1; v_gene: TRBV20-1; len: 13; CDR3aa: SAFGLAGGYNEQF
abundance: NA; j_gene: TRBJ1-1; v_gene: TRBV7-2; len: 13; CDR3aa: ASSLSPGMSTEAF
abundance: NA; j_gene: TRBJ1-5; v_gene: TRBV20-1; len: 13; CDR3aa: SAREGDRPFQPQH
abundance: NA; j_gene: TRBJ2-6; v_gene: TRBV27; len: 14; CDR3aa: ASRIGTFAGANVLT
abundance: NA; j_gene: TRBJ1-3; v_gene: TRBV27; len: 13; CDR3aa: ASSTLDRDGDTIY
abundance: NA; j_gene: TRBJ1-4; v_gene: TRBV7-9; len: 12; CDR3aa: GSSSGQGREKLF
abundance: few; j_gene: TRBJ2-1; v_gene: TRBV11-2; len: 12; CDR3aa: ASSFNRRDNEQF
abundance: NA; j_gene: TRBJ1-2; v_gene: TRBV29-1; len: 12; CDR3aa: SVEWAGLGYGYT